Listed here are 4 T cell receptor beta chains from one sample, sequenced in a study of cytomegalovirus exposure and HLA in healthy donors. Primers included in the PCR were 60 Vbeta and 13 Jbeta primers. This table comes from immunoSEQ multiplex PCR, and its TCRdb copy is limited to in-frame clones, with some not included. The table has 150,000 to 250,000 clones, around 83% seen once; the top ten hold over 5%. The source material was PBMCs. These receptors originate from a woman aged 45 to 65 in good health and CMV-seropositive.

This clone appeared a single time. DNA of the CDR3: TGCGCCGCTGTGGGAGGGACTAGCGGTGACAATGAGCAGTTCTTC. Translated: CAAVGGTSGDNEQFF. The gene calls are TRBV10-2 and TRBJ2-1; 11 bases match TRBD2. The germline gives CDR1 WSHSY, CDR2 SAAADI. The V segment lost 11 bases and the J segment 5 bases; nucleotides outside the gene matches: 11. This CDR3 has 15 amino acids.

The CDR3 DNA reads TGTGCCAGCAGCTTAGTCAGTGGGGCTGAGCAGTTCTTC. Its protein product is CASSLVSGAEQFF. The chain couples TRBV7-9 to TRBJ2-1; TRBD1 is a possible D gene (5 bases). The V gene's germline CDR1 is SEHNR and CDR2 FQNEAQ (reference sequence). The CDR3 has 13 residues. V lost 1 base and J 9 bases, leaving 10 bases between the germline ends.

CDR3 coding DNA: TGCGCCAGCAGTGAGGACACTAGCACAGATACGCAGTATTTT. Translating gives CASSEDTSTDTQYF. The chain employs TRBV10-1 and TRBJ2-3; no clear D. V dropped 2 bases and J dropped 0 bases, with 6 bases sitting between them. Germline-derived CDR1 and CDR2 are WNHNN and SYGVQD (reference sequence). The CDR3 sequence is 14 residues long.

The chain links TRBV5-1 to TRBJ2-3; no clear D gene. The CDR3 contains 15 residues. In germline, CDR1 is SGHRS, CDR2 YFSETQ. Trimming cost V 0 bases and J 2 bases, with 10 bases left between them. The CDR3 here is CASSLAGFNTDTQYF. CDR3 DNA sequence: TGCGCCAGCAGCTTGGCCGGGTTTAACACAGATACGCAGTATTTT.